The rows below give T cell receptor beta chains drawn from one sample of a study of blood T cell repertoires in COVID-19. Produced via immunoSEQ multiplex PCR; TCRdb's table is partial and in-frame only. This table has approximately 260,000 clones, about 85% appearing once. Sequenced input: PBMCs or T cells enriched from blood (not recorded which). Receptors originate from a woman aged 50 to 65 who had been exposed to COVID-19. Both conserved end residues are part of each CDR3. The order of the fields is V gene, clone size, J gene, D gene, CDR3 DNA, CDR3 protein. A D gene is named only where the DNA matches it firmly. Clone size, where shown, is once, few, many, or a class for clones that have expanded.

>TRBV2|.|TRBJ2-7|.
TGTGCCAGCAGGGAGGGATCTCTCTCCTACGAGCAGTACTTC
CASREGSLSYEQYF
>TRBV10-1|.|TRBJ1-6|.
TGCGCCAGCAGTGACCGGAAAGCGTCCAATTCACCCCTCCACTTT
CASSDRKASNSPLHF
>TRBV19|.|TRBJ2-7|.
TGTGCCAGTAGCAGGGACTCCTACGAGCAGTACTTC
CASSRDSYEQYF
>TRBV5-4|.|TRBJ1-1|.
TGTGCCAGCAGCAAGAACTACGGGACTGAAGCTTTCTTT
CASSKNYGTEAFF
>TRBV12-3/TRBV12-4|.|TRBJ1-1|.
TGTGCCAGCAGTCTACCGTATAACACTGAAGCTTTCTTT
CASSLPYNTEAFF
>TRBV10-3|.|TRBJ2-3|TRBD1
TGTGCCATCAGTGAAGGGACAGCAGATACGCAGTATTTT
CAISEGTADTQYF
>TRBV11-1|.|TRBJ1-1|.
TGTGCCAGCAGCCTAGGGGACTTGAACACTGAAGCTTTCTTT
CASSLGDLNTEAFF
>TRBV7-2|.|TRBJ2-1|.
TGTGCCAGCAGCCCCTTGGGGGGAACACGTCTAATCTTC
CASSPLGGTRLIF
>TRBV11-2|.|TRBJ1-1|.
TGTGCCAGCACCTCTTGGAGCGGGATGAACACTGAAGCTTTCTTT
CASTSWSGMNTEAFF
>TRBV28|.|TRBJ1-1|.
TGTGCCTCCGGGACAACGAACACTGAAGCTTTCTTT
CASGTTNTEAFF
>TRBV5-6|once|TRBJ2-7|TRBD2
TGTGCCAGCAGCCCCCGGACTAGCGGGCCAAACGAGCAGTACTTC
CASSPRTSGPNEQYF
>TRBV12-3/TRBV12-4|.|TRBJ1-2|.
TGTGCCAGCAGTTTCAGGGGCGACTATGGCTACACCTTC
CASSFRGDYGYTF
>TRBV19|.|TRBJ1-2|TRBD1
TGTGCCAGTAGTATTGACAGGGGCGCCGGCTATGGCTACACCTTC
CASSIDRGAGYGYTF
>TRBV3-1/TRBV3-2|.|TRBJ1-2|TRBD1
TGTGCCAGCAGCCCCCCGGGACAGGCGTGGGGCTACACCTTC
CASSPPGQAWGYTF
>TRBV30|.|TRBJ1-5|TRBD1
TGTGCCTGGAGTGTAAGAAGGGGGACAGGGGTACGTCAGCCCCAGCATTTT
CAWSVRRGTGVRQPQHF
>TRBV9|.|TRBJ2-3|.
TGTGCCAGCAGCGCAGCGGTCAGCCAGCGTGGCACAGATACGCAGTATTTT
CASSAAVSQRGTDTQYF
>TRBV18|.|TRBJ2-2|TRBD2
TGTGCCAGCTCACCGGCTAGCGGCACCGGGGAGCTGTTTTTT
CASSPASGTGELFF
>TRBV4-1|.|TRBJ2-7|.
TGCGCCAGCAGCCAAGAAAGAGGGTTTACCTACGAGCAGTACTTC
CASSQERGFTYEQYF
>TRBV9|.|TRBJ2-3|TRBD2
TGTGCCAGCAGCGTAGGGGATAGCGGGAGCACAGATACGCAGTATTTT
CASSVGDSGSTDTQYF
>TRBV19|.|TRBJ1-6|TRBD1
TGTGCCAGTAGCCTGACAGGGTATGATTCACCCCTCCACTTT
CASSLTGYDSPLHF
>TRBV6-5|.|TRBJ1-2|.
TGTGCCAGCAGGTTGGGGGCCTGGCTTGGCTACACCTTC
CASRLGAWLGYTF
>TRBV7-9|.|TRBJ1-1|.
TGTGCCAGCAGCTTAGGGCTAGCTGGTGAAGCTTTCTTT
CASSLGLAGEAFF
>TRBV20-1|once|TRBJ1-5|.
TGCAGTGCTAGTTTTGGGAGGGATCAGCCCCAGCATTTT
CSASFGRDQPQHF
>TRBV6-5|.|TRBJ2-4|.
TGTGCCAGCAGTTACGGTGGAGGGAGAAACATTCAGTACTTC
CASSYGGGRNIQYF
>TRBV7-8|.|TRBJ2-6|TRBD1
TGTGCCAGCAGCTTAGCCGGACAGGGTACTGGGGCCAACGTCCTGACTTTC
CASSLAGQGTGANVLTF
>TRBV18|.|TRBJ1-3|.
TGTGCCAGCTCACCAAATCCGCCAGGGGTAGGAAACACCATATATTTT
CASSPNPPGVGNTIYF
>TRBV5-1|.|TRBJ1-1|.
TGCGCCAGCAGCTTCGACCTGGGCTTCAGTGAAGCTTTCTTT
CASSFDLGFSEAFF
>TRBV19|once|TRBJ2-3|TRBD2
TGTGCCAGTAGTATCGTGGGGAGGGGACCCTCCACAGATACGCAGTATTTT
CASSIVGRGPSTDTQYF
>TRBV4-3|.|TRBJ2-3|.
TGCGCCAGCAGCCAAGGAACACTAGGGGATACGCAGTATTTT
CASSQGTLGDTQYF
>TRBV12-5|.|TRBJ2-7|.
TGTGCTAGTGGTTTGACGGGGGGCAGGTACGAGCAGTACTTC
CASGLTGGRYEQYF
>TRBV7-2|.|TRBJ2-2|.
TGTGCCAGCAGCTTTAAATTTAGGGGGGGTGAGAACACCGGGGAGCTGTTTTTT
CASSFKFRGGENTGELFF
>TRBV10-3|.|TRBJ1-2|.
TGTGCCATCAGTGACGGCAAAACAGGGTTAGGAGGATATGGCTACACCTTC
CAISDGKTGLGGYGYTF
>TRBV5-1|.|TRBJ2-1|TRBD1
TGCGCCAGCAGCTCGGTACCCTCGACAGACAGGGATACGTTCTTC
CASSSVPSTDRDTFF
>TRBV10-3|.|TRBJ1-6|TRBD1
TGTGCCATCAGTGAGAGGGGGGGACAGGGGGATTCACCCCTCCACTTT
CAISERGGQGDSPLHF
>TRBV20-1|.|TRBJ2-5|.
TGCAGTGCTAGAAGGGAGGAGACCCAGTACTTC
CSARREETQYF
>TRBV18|.|TRBJ1-1|.
TGTGCCAGCTCACCTTTTTCATACCGGGGGGCAGCTGAAGCTTTCTTT
CASSPFSYRGAAEAFF